The entry below gives a single TCR beta chain sequence along with its context. The antigen remains undetermined. The entry originates in a study of T-cell reconstitution after alpha-beta-depleted transplantation in children. Study conclusions and caveats: About two months after transplant, alpha-beta T cells reportedly came from several hundred expanded graft clones. One year after transplant, T-cell counts and diversity came mostly from newly produced T cells. Some patients showed high day-60 TCRbeta diversity, which derived from surviving recipient T cells and thymic progenitors.

Preparation of the TCRbeta library used unique molecular identifiers. TCRdb processed the PCR reads anew with MiXCR; each CDR3 protein has one entry. Among about 400,000 distinct CDR3 sequences, roughly 16% were seen once, and the ten largest hold about 32%. The CDR3 length is 15 residues. J was trimmed by 5 bases and V by 5 bases; bases with no gene match: 14. The germline gives CDR1 DFQATT, CDR2 SNEGSKA (reference sequence). This clonotype was sampled from a boy in the first two years of life who had a stem cell transplant for Wiskott-Aldrich syndrome, so the T cells may come from the graft donor. This chain uses TRBV20-1 with TRBJ2-7; 8 bases line up with TRBD1. The sequencing used PBMCs, mostly from graft donor cells, collected 360 days after TCRalphabeta/CD19-depleted stem cell transplant. Here the CDR3 reads CSALKGAGGRNEQYF. DNA of the CDR3: TGCAGTGCTTTAAAGGGGGCAGGGGGCCGGAACGAGCAGTACTTC.